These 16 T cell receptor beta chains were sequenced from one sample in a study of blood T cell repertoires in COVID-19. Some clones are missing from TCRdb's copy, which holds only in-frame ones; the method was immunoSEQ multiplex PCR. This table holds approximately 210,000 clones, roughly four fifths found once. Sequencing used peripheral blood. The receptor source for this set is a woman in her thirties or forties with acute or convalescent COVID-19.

Written as DNA, the CDR3 is TGCGCCAGCAGCGCCGGGTCTATGGATACGCAGTATTTT. This gives the protein CASSAGSMDTQYF. V and J are TRBV10-2 and TRBJ2-3; D gene ambiguous. This CDR3 has 13 residues. V lost 6 bases to trimming and J lost 6 bases, with 13 bases between them. Germline CDR1 WSHSY, CDR2 SAAADI.

CDR3 protein: CASSLRTDTYEQYF. The CDR3 DNA reads as TGTGCCAGCAGCTTACGGACAGATACCTACGAGCAGTACTTC. V gene TRBV11-2 combines with J gene TRBJ2-7; weak D call: TRBD1 (6 bases). The germline V gene has CDR1 SGHAT and CDR2 FQNNGV. This CDR3 spans 14 amino acids. Trimming pared 2 bases from V and 2 bases from J, leaving 10 bases between.

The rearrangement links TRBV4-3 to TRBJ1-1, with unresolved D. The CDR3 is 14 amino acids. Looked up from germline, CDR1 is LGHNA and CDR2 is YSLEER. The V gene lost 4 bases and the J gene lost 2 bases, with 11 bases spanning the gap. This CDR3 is CASSPNHGNTEAFF. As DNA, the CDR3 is TGCGCCAGCAGCCCTAATCACGGTAACACTGAAGCTTTCTTT.

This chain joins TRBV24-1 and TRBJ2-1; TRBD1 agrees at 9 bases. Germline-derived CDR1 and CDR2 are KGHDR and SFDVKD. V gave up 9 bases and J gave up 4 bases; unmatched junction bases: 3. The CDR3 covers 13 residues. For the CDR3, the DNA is TGTGCCACCGGGGGACAGGGTTACAATGAGCAGTTCTTC. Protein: CATGGQGYNEQFF.

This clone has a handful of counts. The CDR3 protein is CASSPTGDGYTF. The CDR3, as DNA: TGTGCCAGCTCTCCGACAGGGGATGGCTACACCTTC. The chain couples TRBV18 to TRBJ1-2; TRBD1 agrees at 8 bases. The germline CDR1 and CDR2 sequences are KGHSH and LQKENI. This CDR3 region has 12 residues. V shed 6 bases and J 6 bases; nucleotides not matched to a gene: 3.

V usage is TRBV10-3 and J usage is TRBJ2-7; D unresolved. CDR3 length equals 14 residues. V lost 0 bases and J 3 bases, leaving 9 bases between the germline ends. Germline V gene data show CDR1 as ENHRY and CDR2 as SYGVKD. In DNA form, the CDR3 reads TGTGCCATCAGTGAGTCGTTTCCGGGCTACGAGCAGTACTTC. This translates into CAISESFPGYEQYF.

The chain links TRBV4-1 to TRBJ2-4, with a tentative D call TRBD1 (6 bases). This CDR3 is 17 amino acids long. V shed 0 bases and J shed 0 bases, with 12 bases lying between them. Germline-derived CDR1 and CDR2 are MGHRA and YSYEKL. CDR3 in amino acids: CASSQDPRGSAKNIQYF. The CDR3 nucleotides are TGCGCCAGCAGCCAAGATCCGAGGGGGTCAGCCAAAAACATTCAGTACTTC.

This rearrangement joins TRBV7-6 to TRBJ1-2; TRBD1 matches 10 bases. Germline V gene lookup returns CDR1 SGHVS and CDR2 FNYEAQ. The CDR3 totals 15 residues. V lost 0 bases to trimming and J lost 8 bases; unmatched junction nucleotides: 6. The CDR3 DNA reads TGTGCCAGCAGCTTAGCCGCCGGGACAGGGGACGGCTACACCTTC. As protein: CASSLAAGTGDGYTF.

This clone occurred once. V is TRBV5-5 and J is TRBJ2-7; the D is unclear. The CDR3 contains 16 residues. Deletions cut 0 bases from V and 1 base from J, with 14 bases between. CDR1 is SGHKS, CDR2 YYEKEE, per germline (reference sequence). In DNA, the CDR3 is TGTGCCAGCAGCTTGGAACAGTGGCCCTATTCCTACGAGCAGTACTTC. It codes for CASSLEQWPYSYEQYF.

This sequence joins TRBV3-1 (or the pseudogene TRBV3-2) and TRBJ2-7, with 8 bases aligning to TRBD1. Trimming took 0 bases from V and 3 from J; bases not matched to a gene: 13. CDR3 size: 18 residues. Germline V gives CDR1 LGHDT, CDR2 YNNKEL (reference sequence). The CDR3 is CASSQEGREAGGSYEQYF. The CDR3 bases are TGTGCCAGCAGCCAAGAAGGGCGTGAAGCAGGGGGCAGCTACGAGCAGTACTTC.

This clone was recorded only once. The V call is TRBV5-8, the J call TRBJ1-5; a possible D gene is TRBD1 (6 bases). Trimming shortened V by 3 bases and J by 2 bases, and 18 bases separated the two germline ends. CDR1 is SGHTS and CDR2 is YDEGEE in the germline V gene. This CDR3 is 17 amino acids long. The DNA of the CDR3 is TGTGCCAGCAGCTCATTCAGCAGGGGACGGGGCAATCAGCCCCAGCATTTT. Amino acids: CASSSFSRGRGNQPQHF.

CDR3 sequence reads: CSARQGTNEKLFF. As DNA, the CDR3 is TGCAGCGCCAGACAGGGAACTAATGAAAAACTGTTTTTT. The chain uses TRBV29-1 and TRBJ1-4; 7 bases agree with TRBD1. Germline V gene lookup returns CDR1 SQVTM and CDR2 ANQGSEA. V lost 7 bases to trimming and J lost 1 base; unmatched junction nucleotides: 3. This CDR3 contains 13 residues.

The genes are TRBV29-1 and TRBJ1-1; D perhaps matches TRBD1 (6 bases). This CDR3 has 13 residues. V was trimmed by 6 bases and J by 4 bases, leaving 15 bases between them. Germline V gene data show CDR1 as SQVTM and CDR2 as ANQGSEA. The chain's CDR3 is CSVRRGTGTEAFF. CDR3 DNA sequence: TGCAGCGTAAGAAGGGGGACGGGCACTGAAGCTTTCTTT.

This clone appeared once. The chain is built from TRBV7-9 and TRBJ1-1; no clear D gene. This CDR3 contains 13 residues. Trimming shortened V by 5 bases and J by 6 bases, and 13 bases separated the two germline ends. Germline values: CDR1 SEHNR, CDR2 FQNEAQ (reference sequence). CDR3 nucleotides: TGTGCCAGCAGCATAGGGAGACTGCCTGAAGCTTTCTTT. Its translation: CASSIGRLPEAFF.

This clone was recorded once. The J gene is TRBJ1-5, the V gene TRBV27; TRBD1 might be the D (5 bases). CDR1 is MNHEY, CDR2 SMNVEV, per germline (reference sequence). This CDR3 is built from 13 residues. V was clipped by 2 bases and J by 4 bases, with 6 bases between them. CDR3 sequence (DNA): TGTGCCAGCAGTTTACAGGGAAATCAGCCCCAGCATTTT. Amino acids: CASSLQGNQPQHF.

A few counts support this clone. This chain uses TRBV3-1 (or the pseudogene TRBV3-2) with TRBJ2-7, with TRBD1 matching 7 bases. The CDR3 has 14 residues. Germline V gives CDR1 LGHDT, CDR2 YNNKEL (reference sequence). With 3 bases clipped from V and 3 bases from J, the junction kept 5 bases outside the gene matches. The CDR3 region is CASSQRQGYYEQYF. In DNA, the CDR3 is TGTGCCAGCAGCCAGCGACAGGGATACTACGAGCAGTACTTC.